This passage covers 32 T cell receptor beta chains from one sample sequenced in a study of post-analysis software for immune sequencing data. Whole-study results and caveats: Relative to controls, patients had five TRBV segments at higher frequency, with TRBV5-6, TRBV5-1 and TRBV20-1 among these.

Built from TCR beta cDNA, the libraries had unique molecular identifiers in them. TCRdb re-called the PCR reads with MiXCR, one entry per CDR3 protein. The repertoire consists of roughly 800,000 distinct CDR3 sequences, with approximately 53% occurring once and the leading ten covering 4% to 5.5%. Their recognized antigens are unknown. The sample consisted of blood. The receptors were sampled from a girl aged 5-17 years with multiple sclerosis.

DNA for the CDR3: TGCGCCAGCAGCTGGACCGGACTAGCTATAAACGAGCAGTACTTC. It yields the protein CASSWTGLAINEQYF. This chain links TRBV5-1 with TRBJ2-7, with 8 bases fitting TRBD2. Germline V gene lookup returns CDR1 SGHRS and CDR2 YFSETQ. The V segment lost 3 bases and the J segment 5 bases; nucleotides outside the gene matches: 10. The CDR3 contains 15 residues.

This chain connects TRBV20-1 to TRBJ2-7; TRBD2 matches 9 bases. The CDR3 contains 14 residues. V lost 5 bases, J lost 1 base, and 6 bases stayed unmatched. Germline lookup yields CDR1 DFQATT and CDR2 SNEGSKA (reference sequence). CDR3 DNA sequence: TGCAGTGCTGACGAGCGGGAGGTGTCCTACGAGCAGTACTTC. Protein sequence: CSADEREVSYEQYF.

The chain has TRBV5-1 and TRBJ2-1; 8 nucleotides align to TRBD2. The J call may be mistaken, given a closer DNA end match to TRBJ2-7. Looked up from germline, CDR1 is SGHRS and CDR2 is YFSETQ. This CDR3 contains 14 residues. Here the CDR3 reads CASSRAGAYNEQYF. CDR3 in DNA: TGCGCCAGCAGCCGAGCGGGAGCCTACAATGAGCAGTACTTC.

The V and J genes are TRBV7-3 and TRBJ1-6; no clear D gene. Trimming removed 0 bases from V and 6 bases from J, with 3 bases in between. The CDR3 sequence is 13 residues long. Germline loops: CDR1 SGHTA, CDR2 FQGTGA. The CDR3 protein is CASSLTTNSPLHF. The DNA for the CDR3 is TGTGCCAGCAGCTTAACTACTAATTCACCCCTCCACTTT. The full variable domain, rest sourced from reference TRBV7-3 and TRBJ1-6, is GAGVSQTPSNKVTEKGKYVELRCDPISGHTALYWYRQSLGQGPEFLIYFQGTGAADDSGLPNDRFFAVRPEGSVSTLKIQRTERGDSAVYLCASSLTTNSPLHFGNGTRLTVT.

The CDR3 nucleotides read TGCAGCGTTGAAAGTAGGGCACAGGGGGCCTCCTACGAGCAGTACTTC. Its translation: CSVESRAQGASYEQYF. The chain couples TRBV29-1 to TRBJ2-7, with 9 bases lining up with TRBD1. The CDR3 loop spans 16 amino acids. Germline lookup yields CDR1 SQVTM and CDR2 ANQGSEA. Losses at the gene ends were 2 bases for V and 0 bases for J; bases not matched to a gene: 8.

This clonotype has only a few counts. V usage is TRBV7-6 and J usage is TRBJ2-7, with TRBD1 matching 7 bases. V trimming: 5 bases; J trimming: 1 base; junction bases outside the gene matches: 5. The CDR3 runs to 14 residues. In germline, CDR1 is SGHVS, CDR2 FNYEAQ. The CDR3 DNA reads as TGTGCCAGCAGCCCTACAGGGGTTTCCTACGAGCAGTACTTC. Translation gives CASSPTGVSYEQYF.

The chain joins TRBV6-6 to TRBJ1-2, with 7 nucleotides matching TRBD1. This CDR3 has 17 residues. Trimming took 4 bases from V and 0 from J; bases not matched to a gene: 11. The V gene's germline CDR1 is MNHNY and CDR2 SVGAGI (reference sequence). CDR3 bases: TGTGCCAGCAGTTTAGGACAGGATCCTGTAGCTAACTATGGCTACACCTTC. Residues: CASSLGQDPVANYGYTF.

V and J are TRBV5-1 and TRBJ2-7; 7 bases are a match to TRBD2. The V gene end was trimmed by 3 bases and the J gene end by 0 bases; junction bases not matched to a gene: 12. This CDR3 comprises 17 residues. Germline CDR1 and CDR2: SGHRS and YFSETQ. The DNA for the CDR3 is TGCGCCAGCAGCTGGTCCGGTCCTAGCGGCAGCTCCTACGAGCAGTACTTC. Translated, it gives CASSWSGPSGSSYEQYF.

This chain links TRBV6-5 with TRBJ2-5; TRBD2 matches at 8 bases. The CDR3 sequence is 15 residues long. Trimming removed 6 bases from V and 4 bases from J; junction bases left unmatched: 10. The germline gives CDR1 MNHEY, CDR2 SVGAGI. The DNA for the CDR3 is TGTGCCAGCAGGGGATTAGCGGGGTCCCCAGAGACCCAGTACTTC. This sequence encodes CASRGLAGSPETQYF.

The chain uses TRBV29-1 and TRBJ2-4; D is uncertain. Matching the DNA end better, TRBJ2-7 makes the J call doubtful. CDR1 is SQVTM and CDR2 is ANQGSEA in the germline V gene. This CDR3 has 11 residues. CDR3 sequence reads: CSVGGFNEQYF. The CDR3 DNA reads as TGCAGCGTTGGTGGGTTTAACGAGCAGTACTTC.

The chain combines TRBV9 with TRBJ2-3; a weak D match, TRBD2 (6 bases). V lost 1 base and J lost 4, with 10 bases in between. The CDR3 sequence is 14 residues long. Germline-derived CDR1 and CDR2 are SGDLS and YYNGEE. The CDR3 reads CASSVIGGSDTQYF. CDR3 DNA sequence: TGTGCCAGCAGCGTAATCGGGGGTTCAGATACGCAGTATTTT.

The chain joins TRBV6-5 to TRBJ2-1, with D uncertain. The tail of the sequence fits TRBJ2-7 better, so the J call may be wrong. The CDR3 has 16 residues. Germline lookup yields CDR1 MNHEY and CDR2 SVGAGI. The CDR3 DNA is TGTGCCAGCAGCCGTGACCCCACTCACACCTACAATGAGCAGTACTTC. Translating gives CASSRDPTHTYNEQYF.

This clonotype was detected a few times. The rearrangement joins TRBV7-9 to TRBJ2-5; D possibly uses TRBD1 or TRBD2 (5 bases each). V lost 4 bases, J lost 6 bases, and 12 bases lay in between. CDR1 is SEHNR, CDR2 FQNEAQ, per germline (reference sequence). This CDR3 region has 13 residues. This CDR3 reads CASSSGTLQTQYF. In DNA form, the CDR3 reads TGTGCCAGCAGCTCCGGGACCTTGCAGACCCAGTACTTC.

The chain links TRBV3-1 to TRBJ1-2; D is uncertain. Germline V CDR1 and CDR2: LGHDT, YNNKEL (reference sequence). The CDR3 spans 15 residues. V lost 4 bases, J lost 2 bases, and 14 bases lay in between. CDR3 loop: CASSLMAGNNYGYTF. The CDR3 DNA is TGTGCCAGCAGCCTAATGGCGGGGAACAACTATGGCTACACCTTC.

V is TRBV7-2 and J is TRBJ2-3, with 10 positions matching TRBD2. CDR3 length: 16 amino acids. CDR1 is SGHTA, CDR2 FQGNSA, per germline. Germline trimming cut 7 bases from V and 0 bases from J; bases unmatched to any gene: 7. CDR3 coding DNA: TGTGCCAGCATACGGTCTAGCGGGAGTAGCACAGATACGCAGTATTTT. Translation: CASIRSSGSSTDTQYF.

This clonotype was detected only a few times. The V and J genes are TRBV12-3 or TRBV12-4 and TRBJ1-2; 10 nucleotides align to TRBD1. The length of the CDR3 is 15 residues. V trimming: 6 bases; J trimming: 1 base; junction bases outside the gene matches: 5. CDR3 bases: TGTGCCAGCAGCTCCTGGGACAGGGGTAACTATGGCTACACCTTC. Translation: CASSSWDRGNYGYTF.

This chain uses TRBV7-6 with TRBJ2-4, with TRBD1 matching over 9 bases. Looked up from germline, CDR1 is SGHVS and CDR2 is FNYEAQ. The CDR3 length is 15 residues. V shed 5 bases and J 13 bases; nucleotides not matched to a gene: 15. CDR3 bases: TGTGCCAGCAGCGCCGGGACAGGGCAGCCTCGTGAGCAGTACTTC. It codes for CASSAGTGQPREQYF.

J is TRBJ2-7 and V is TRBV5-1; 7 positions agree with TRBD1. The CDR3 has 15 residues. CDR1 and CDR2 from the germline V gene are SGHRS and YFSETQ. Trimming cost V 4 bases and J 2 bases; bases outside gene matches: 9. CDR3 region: CASSRTGQGAYEQYF. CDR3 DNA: TGCGCCAGCAGCCGGACGGGGCAGGGGGCCTACGAGCAGTACTTC.

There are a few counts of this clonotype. The CDR3 DNA is TGTGCCACCAGCAGAGATGATACGCAGTATTTT. Its translation is CATSRDDTQYF. This sequence joins TRBV15 and TRBJ2-3; D unresolved. CDR3 length equals 11 residues. The ends were cut back, 0 bases at V and 6 bases at J, with 1 base in the middle. Germline CDR1 LNHNV, CDR2 YYDKDF (reference sequence).

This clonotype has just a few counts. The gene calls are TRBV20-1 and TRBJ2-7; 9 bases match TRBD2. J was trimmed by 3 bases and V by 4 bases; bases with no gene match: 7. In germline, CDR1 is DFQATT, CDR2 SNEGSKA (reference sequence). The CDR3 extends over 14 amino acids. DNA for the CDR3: TGCAGTGCTACACTCGGGACTAGCAGCTACGAGCAGTACTTC. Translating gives CSATLGTSSYEQYF.

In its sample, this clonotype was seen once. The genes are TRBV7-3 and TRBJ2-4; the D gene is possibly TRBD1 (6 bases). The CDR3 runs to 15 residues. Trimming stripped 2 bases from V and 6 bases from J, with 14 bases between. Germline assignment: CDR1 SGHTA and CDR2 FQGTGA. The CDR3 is CASSLAGVEGNIQYF. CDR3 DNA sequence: TGTGCCAGCAGCTTAGCAGGGGTTGAGGGAAACATTCAGTACTTC.

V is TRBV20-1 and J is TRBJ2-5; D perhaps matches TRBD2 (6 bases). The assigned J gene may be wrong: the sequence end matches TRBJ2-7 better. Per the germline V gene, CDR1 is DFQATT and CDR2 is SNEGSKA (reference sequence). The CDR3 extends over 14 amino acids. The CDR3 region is CSARRGEAVSEQYF. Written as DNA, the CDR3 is TGCAGTGCTAGAAGAGGGGAGGCGGTGAGCGAGCAGTACTTC.

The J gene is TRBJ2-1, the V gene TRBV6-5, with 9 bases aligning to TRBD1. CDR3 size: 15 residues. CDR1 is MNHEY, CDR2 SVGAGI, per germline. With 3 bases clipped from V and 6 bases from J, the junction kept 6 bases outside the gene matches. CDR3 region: CASSYGTGTSNEQFF. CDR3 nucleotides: TGTGCCAGCAGTTATGGGACAGGGACAAGCAATGAGCAGTTCTTC.

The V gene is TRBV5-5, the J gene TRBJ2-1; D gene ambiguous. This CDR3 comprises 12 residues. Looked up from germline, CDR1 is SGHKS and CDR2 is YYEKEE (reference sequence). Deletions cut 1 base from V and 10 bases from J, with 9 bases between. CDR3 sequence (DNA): TGTGCCAGCAGCTTGCTTCTCCACGAGCAGTTCTTC. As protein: CASSLLLHEQFF.

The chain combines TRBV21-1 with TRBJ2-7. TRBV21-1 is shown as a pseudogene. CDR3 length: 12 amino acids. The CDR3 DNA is TGTGCCAGCAGCAAACCCGCCTACGAGCAGTACTTC. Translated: CASSKPAYEQYF.

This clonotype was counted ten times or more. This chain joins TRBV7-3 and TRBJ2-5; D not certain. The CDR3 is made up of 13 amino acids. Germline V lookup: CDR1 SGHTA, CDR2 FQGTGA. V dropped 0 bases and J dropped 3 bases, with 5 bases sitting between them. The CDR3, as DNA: TGTGCCAGCAGCTTAACTCGGGAAGAGACCCAGTACTTC. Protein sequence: CASSLTREETQYF.

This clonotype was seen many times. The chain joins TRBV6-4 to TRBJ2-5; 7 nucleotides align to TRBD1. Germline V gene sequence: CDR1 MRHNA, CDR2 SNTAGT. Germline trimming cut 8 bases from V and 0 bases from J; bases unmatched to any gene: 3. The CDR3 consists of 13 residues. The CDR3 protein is CASRDRNQETQYF. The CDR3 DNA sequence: TGTGCCAGCCGGGACAGAAACCAAGAGACCCAGTACTTC.

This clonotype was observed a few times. The CDR3: CASSVKDRYNEQFF. The DNA for the CDR3 is TGTGCCAGCAGCGTAAAAGACAGATACAATGAGCAGTTCTTC. The rearrangement uses TRBV9 and TRBJ2-1; D may be TRBD1 (5 bases). Germline V gene data show CDR1 as SGDLS and CDR2 as YYNGEE. Trimming took off 1 base at V and 4 bases at J, with 9 bases between the two ends. The CDR3 runs to 14 residues.

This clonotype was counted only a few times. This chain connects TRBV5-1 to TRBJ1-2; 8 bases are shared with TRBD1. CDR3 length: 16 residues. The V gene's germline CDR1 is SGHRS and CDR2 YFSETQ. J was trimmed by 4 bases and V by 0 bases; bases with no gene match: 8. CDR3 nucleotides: TGCGCCAGCAGCTTGGCGGGGCAGGGGGCTAGCTATGGCTACACCTTC. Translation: CASSLAGQGASYGYTF.

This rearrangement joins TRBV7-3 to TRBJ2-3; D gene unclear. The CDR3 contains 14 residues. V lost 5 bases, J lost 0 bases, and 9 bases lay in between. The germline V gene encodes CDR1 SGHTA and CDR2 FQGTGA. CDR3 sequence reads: CASSIERSTDTQYF. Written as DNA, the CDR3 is TGTGCCAGCAGCATTGAAAGGAGCACAGATACGCAGTATTTT.

The DNA of the CDR3 is TGCGCCAGCAGCGGGCTTCCCTCCTACGAGCAGTACTTC. This gives the protein CASSGLPSYEQYF. The chain is built from TRBV5-1 and TRBJ2-7; D remains unclear. This CDR3 region has 13 residues. The V gene lost 4 bases and the J gene lost 0 bases, with 8 bases spanning the gap. CDR1 SGHRS and CDR2 YFSETQ come from the germline V gene.

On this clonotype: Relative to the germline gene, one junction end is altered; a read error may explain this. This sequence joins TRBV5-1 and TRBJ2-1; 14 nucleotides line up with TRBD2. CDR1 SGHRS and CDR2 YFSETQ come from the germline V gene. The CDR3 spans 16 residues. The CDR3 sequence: CASSQGTSGRVNKQFF. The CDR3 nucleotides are TGCGCCAGCAGCCAAGGGACTAGCGGGAGAGTCAATAAGCAGTTCTTC.